This T cell receptor beta chain was captured by sequencing in a study of cytomegalovirus exposure and HLA in healthy donors. Study as a whole: A subsequent analysis stated that the roughly 120 validation repertoires were run on the same platform as the roughly 670 first-cohort repertoires. Notes on the study in general: Subsequent analysis of the 100 to 150 validation repertoires found a tendency for first-cohort TCR clusters to co-occur. The investigators catalogued 150 to 200 TCR beta chains as cytomegalovirus-associated. Testing in vitro showed a few CMV-associated chains specific for CMV antigens.

Method: immunoSEQ multiplex PCR; TCRdb's copy keeps in-frame clones and lacks some. This sample carries tens of thousands of clones, about 85% of them seen once, and the ten largest clones take about 20%. This CDR3 spans 15 amino acids. Trimming took 2 bases from V and 4 from J; bases not matched to a gene: 4. Germline values: CDR1 KGHSH, CDR2 LQKENI. With regard to this clone: Its antigen remains unidentified.

The sequencing sample was made of PBMCs. This TCR was sampled from a man aged 18 to 30 in good health and CMV-seropositive. The gene calls are TRBV18 and TRBJ2-7; 11 nucleotides line up with TRBD2. CDR3 DNA sequence: TGTGCCAGCTCACCAGCGGGACTAGCGGTTTACGAGCAGTACTTC. Encoded protein: CASSPAGLAVYEQYF.